This T cell receptor beta chain was captured by sequencing in a study of cytomegalovirus exposure and HLA in healthy donors. Study outcomes and limitations: In a later analysis, V- and J-gene trimming of beta chains associated with a DCLRE1C missense variant, replicated independently. Some highly shared sequence variants likely arose as a pipeline artifact.

This clone was seen only a few times. Its antigen is undetermined. Germline loops: CDR1 MGHRA, CDR2 YSYEKL. The ends lost 0 bases at V and 5 bases at J; junction bases unmatched: 11. The CDR3 sequence is 18 residues long. 60 Vbeta and 13 Jbeta primers were used in PCR. Here immunoSEQ multiplex PCR was the method, and the copy in TCRdb shows in-frame clones only, minus some. This table has approximately 100,000 clones, less than 80% appearing once. The sequenced material came from PBMCs. This TCR was sampled from a woman aged 50 to 65 in good health and CMV-seropositive. The chain carries TRBV4-1 and TRBJ2-5; TRBD2 matches at 11 bases. The CDR3: CASSQESLAGGAGETQYF. In DNA form, the CDR3 reads TGCGCCAGCAGCCAAGAGAGTTTAGCGGGGGGGGCGGGGGAGACCCAGTACTTC.